This TCR beta chain was observed in a study of beta chain features in type 1 diabetes. Study conclusions and caveats: Within each of all four CD4+ subsets, Type 1 diabetes patients had TCRB CDR3s that were moderately but significantly shorter.

Since all of the isolated RNA was reverse transcribed, expressed TCRB transcripts were what got sequenced. Clones were read by immunoSEQ multiplex PCR, and TCRdb kept only the in-frame ones, dropping some. The table includes 500,000 to 650,000 clones, over 10% detected once. The CDR3 extends over 14 amino acids. J was trimmed by 0 bases and V by 4 bases; bases with no gene match: 2. Per the germline V gene, CDR1 is SGHAT and CDR2 is FQDESV (reference sequence). To note about this clone: The antigen remains unidentified.

The specimen was naive CD4+ T cells from blood. The sequence was obtained from a young man with type 1 diabetes. This chain links TRBV11-1 with TRBJ1-1, with 7 bases fitting TRBD1. CDR3 DNA sequence: TGTGCCAGCAGCTCGCAGGGGGTGAACACTGAAGCTTTCTTT. Translation gives CASSSQGVNTEAFF.